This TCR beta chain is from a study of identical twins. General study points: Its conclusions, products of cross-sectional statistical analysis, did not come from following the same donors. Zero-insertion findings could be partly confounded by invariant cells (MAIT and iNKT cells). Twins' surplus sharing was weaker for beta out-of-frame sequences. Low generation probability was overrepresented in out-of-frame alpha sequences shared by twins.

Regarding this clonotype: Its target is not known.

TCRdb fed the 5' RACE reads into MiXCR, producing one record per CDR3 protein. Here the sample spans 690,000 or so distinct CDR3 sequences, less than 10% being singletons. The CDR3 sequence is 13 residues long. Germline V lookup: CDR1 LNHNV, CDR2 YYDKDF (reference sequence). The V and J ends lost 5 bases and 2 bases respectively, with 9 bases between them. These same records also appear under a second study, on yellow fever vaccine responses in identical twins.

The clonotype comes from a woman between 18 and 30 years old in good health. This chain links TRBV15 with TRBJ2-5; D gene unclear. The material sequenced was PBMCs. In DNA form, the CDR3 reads TGTGCCACCAGCCCGGAGAAACAAGAGACCCAGTACTTC. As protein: CATSPEKQETQYF.